This TCR beta chain was obtained from a study of blood T cell repertoires in COVID-19. Across the whole study: From the United States, Italy and Spain came samples of acute and convalescent COVID-19. In each case, the material was cDNA or gDNA derived from T cells, B-cell-depleted T cells, or PBMCs.

As to this clone: Other DNA sequences in this specimen translate into the identical CDR3.

Germline-derived CDR1 and CDR2 are SNHLY and FYNNEI. This CDR3 comprises 13 residues. Trimming cost V 2 bases and J 5 bases, with 9 bases left between them. Generated by immunoSEQ multiplex PCR, the TCRdb table keeps only in-frame clones and is missing some. The profile shows fewer than 450,000 clones, around 90% of them singletons. Self-reported history from a screening survey and questionnaire set each donor's cohort. Sequenced input: PBMCs or T cells enriched from blood (not recorded which). The sequence was collected from a woman in her thirties or forties with acute COVID-19. The chain couples TRBV2 to TRBJ2-5; possible D gene TRBD2, 6 bases. The CDR3: CASSERRGETQYF. For the CDR3, the DNA is TGTGCCAGCAGTGAAAGGCGGGGCGAGACCCAGTACTTC. The full variable domain, its missing parts supplied by reference TRBV2 and TRBJ2-5, is EPEVTQTPSHQVTQMGQEVILRCVPISNHLYFYWYRQILGQKVEFLVSFYNNEISEKSEIFDDQFSVERPDGSNFTLKIRSTKLEDSAMYFCASSERRGETQYFGPGTRLLVL.